This T cell receptor (beta chain) was sequenced during a study of T cells expressing NK-cell markers. For each CDR3 protein, TCRdb gives one entry from its re-call of the 5' RACE reads, without DNA. This table holds over 350,000 distinct CDR3 sequences. On this clonotype: Its cognate antigen is unknown.

The CDR3 loop spans 14 amino acids. CDR1 and CDR2 from the germline V gene are LGHDT and YNNKEL (reference sequence). Notes on the study in general: Of CD8+ T cells, 1.0-7.0% belonged to dominant NKG2C+ clonotypes in five to seven donors. There were four donors in whom these clonotypes also led the CD3+CD56-NKG2C+ fraction.

The origin of this receptor is a woman aged 45 to 65 in good health. This chain uses TRBV3-1 with TRBJ1-6. The material sequenced was blood T cells: a sorted CD56 or NKG2C T cell subset, CD4+ or CD8+ T cells, or bulk PBMC T cells (not recorded which). This CDR3 reads CASSLTRPTSPLHF.